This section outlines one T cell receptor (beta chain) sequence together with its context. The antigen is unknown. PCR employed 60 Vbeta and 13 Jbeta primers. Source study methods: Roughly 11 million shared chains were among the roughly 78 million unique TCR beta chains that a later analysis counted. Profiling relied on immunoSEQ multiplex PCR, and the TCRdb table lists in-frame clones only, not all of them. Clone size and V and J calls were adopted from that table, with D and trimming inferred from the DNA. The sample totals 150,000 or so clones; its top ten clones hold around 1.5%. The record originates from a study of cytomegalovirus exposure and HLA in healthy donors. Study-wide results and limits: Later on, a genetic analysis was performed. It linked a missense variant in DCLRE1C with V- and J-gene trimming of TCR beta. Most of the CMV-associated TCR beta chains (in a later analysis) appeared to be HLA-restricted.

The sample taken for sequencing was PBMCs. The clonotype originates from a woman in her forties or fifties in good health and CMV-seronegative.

CDR3 region: CASSPVSPGELFF. The CDR3 DNA sequence: TGTGCCAGCTCACCAGTGAGCCCCGGGGAGCTGTTTTTT. The chain joins TRBV18 to TRBJ2-2, with unresolved D. Germline CDR1 is KGHSH and CDR2 is LQKENI. Trimming took 2 bases from V and 6 from J, leaving 7 bases between them. The CDR3 covers 13 residues.